This T cell receptor beta chain was recovered during a study of follicular helper T cells after annual influenza vaccination. Study overall: Some donors were sampled over the 2013-2014, 2014-2015 and 2015-2016 vaccinations.

The V end lost 6 bases, the J end lost 4 bases, and 10 bases lay between the germline ends. The CDR3 is 13 residues long. The germline CDR1 and CDR2 sequences are MNHNS and SASEGT. Time point described: 2013-2014 season, 7 days after vaccination. Only in-frame clones appear in the TCRdb table, and some are missing; sequencing was by immunoSEQ multiplex PCR. The sample holds around 5,000 clones, approximately 89% seen once. The chain links TRBV6-1 to TRBJ1-5; a possible D gene is TRBD1 (5 bases). The sequence came from an adult who received the influenza vaccine. The specimen comprised CXCR5+ CD38- circulating T follicular helper cells from blood, sampled 7 days after influenza vaccination. Subset defined: circulating Tfh, non-naive CD4+CXCR5+PD-1+ (ICOS+CD38+ or ICOS-CD38-). CDR3 residues: CASRSYRNQPQHF. The CDR3 DNA is TGTGCCAGCAGATCCTACAGGAATCAGCCCCAGCATTTT.